Below are 4 T cell receptor beta chains sequenced from a single sample in a study of blood T cell repertoires in COVID-19. Sequenced by immunoSEQ multiplex PCR; TCRdb stores in-frame clones only, minus some. The sample consists of around 99,000 clones, 75% to 85% of them appearing once. Input material: peripheral blood. Receptors were obtained from a woman of 80 years or more with active or convalescent COVID-19.

The chain joins TRBV7-8 to TRBJ2-1; 12 nucleotides align to TRBD2. CDR3 length equals 16 residues. Germline CDR1 SGHVS, CDR2 FQNEAQ. The V segment lost 2 bases and the J segment 1 base; nucleotides outside the gene matches: 0. The CDR3 loop is CASSLTSGRSYNEQFF. CDR3 sequence (DNA): TGTGCCAGCAGCTTAACTAGCGGGAGGTCCTACAATGAGCAGTTCTTC. Full variable domain (rest looked up from reference TRBV7-8 and TRBJ2-1): GAGVSQSPRYKVAKRGQDVALRCDPISGHVSLFWYQQALGQGPEFLTYFQNEAQLDKSGLPSDRFFAERPEGSVSTLKIQRTQQEDSAVYLCASSLTSGRSYNEQFFGPGTRLTVL.

The chain employs TRBV28 and TRBJ2-1; TRBD2 aligns across 10 bases. Germline assignment: CDR1 MDHEN and CDR2 SYDVKM. The trim removed 4 bases at V and 4 bases at J, leaving 10 bases unmatched. This CDR3 is built from 17 residues. CDR3 protein: CASSSRTSGSLYNEQFF. For the CDR3, the DNA is TGTGCCAGCAGTTCCCGGACTAGCGGTTCTTTGTACAATGAGCAGTTCTTC.

J is TRBJ1-3 and V is TRBV18, with TRBD1 as a possible D gene (5 bases). Germline values: CDR1 KGHSH, CDR2 LQKENI. V lost 2 bases to trimming and J lost 4 bases, with 12 bases between them. The CDR3 is made up of 15 amino acids. The CDR3: CASSPTQGPGNTIYF. CDR3 in DNA: TGTGCCAGCTCACCAACCCAGGGCCCAGGAAACACCATATATTTT.

The chain links TRBV27 to TRBJ2-3, with 7 bases identical to TRBD1. This CDR3 contains 15 residues. Trimming at V came to 6 bases and at J to 2 bases, leaving 8 bases not matched to a gene. Per the germline V gene, CDR1 is MNHEY and CDR2 is SMNVEV (reference sequence). CDR3 DNA sequence: TGTGCCAGCAGCCATAGGACAGGACCCACAGATACGCAGTATTTT. Translated, it gives CASSHRTGPTDTQYF.